Listed below are T cell receptor beta chains from one sample, sequenced in a study of identical twins. TCRdb itself ran the 5' RACE reads through MiXCR, one entry per CDR3 protein. Here the sample spans approximately 250,000 distinct CDR3 sequences, 6% to 7% being singletons. The same sample was also studied in work on T cells expressing NK-cell markers.

Sequencing used CD8+ T cells sorted from blood. The origin of the receptors is a woman aged 18-29 years in good health. CDR3s include the opening cysteine and the closing phenylalanine or tryptophan. Each record gives: CDR3 length, D gene, V gene, J gene, clone size, CDR3 DNA, CDR3 protein. A D gene is named only where the DNA matches it firmly. Clone size is given for some rows only: seen once, a few or many times, or a class if the clone is expanded.

12	-	TRBV25-1	TRBJ2-3	-	TGTGCCAGCACCCGGGCGGGAGATACGCAGTATTTT	CASTRAGDTQYF
17	-	TRBV5-5	TRBJ2-1	-	TGTGCCAGCAGCTTGTTCCACACCTTAAGCTCCTACAATGAGCAGTTCTTC	CASSLFHTLSSYNEQFF
13	-	TRBV25-1	TRBJ1-4	many	TGTGCCAGCAGTGAAGTAGCGGCTGAAAAACTGTTTTTT	CASSEVAAEKLFF
13	-	TRBV6-1	TRBJ2-1	-	TGTGCCGCCCACGGGGGCTCCTACAATGAGCAGTTCTTC	CAAHGGSYNEQFF
13	TRBD2	TRBV9	TRBJ2-7	many	TGTGCCAGTAGCTCCGGGGGGACCTACGAGCAGTACTTC	CASSSGGTYEQYF
14	TRBD2	TRBV7-2	TRBJ2-3	many	TGTGCCATGGAGCGGGACTCGGGTGGTGGTACGCAGTATTTT	CAMERDSGGGTQYF
18	TRBD1	TRBV13	TRBJ2-1	-	TGTGCCAGCAGCTCTAAGGGGGACAGGGTCCTACCCTACAATGAGCAGTTCTTC	CASSSKGDRVLPYNEQFF
11	-	TRBV12-5	TRBJ2-5	many	TGTGCTAGTGGTGCAGGTCTGGCCCAGTACTTC	CASGAGLAQYF
14	TRBD2	TRBV7-6	TRBJ2-3	many	TGTGCCAGCAGCTTAGGGACTAGTGCAGATACGCAGTATTTT	CASSLGTSADTQYF
12	-	TRBV14	TRBJ1-2	few	TGTGCCAGCAGTTGGTCCGGGCCCCCGCGGACCTTC	CASSWSGPPRTF
14	-	TRBV7-8	TRBJ2-7	many	TGTGCCAGCAGCTTACAGGGAAGTACCTACGAGCAGTACTTC	CASSLQGSTYEQYF
14	-	TRBV7-8	TRBJ1-4	few	TGTGCCAGCAGACCCGACAGTTATAATGAAAAACTGTTTTTT	CASRPDSYNEKLFF
14	-	TRBV12-3/TRBV12-4	TRBJ2-7	-	TGTGCCAGCAGTCCCCAGGCGGTGTCCTACGAGCAGTACTTC	CASSPQAVSYEQYF
10	-	TRBV12-5	TRBJ1-2	-	TGTGCTAGTGGTTCGATGGGCTACACCTTC	CASGSMGYTF
16	-	TRBV10-3	TRBJ2-7	many	TGTGCCATCAGTGAGTCTGGAGGGGGCGGCTCCTACGAGCAGTACTTC	CAISESGGGGSYEQYF
14	-	TRBV6-1	TRBJ2-7	few	TGTGCCAGCAGTGAGCTGCCGGGGTCCTACGAGCAGTACTTC	CASSELPGSYEQYF
15	TRBD2	TRBV12-3/TRBV12-4	TRBJ2-2	many	TGTGCCAGCAGTTTATTGCTAGCGGGACCCGGGGAGCTGTTTTTT	CASSLLLAGPGELFF
13	-	TRBV14	TRBJ2-7	medium-sized	TGTGCCAGCAGCCAAAAGAGATCCTACGAGCAGTACTTC	CASSQKRSYEQYF
16	TRBD2	TRBV7-9	TRBJ2-2	many	TGTGCCAGCACCAACCCACAGAGCGGGAGCACCGGGGAGCTGTTTTTT	CASTNPQSGSTGELFF
13	-	TRBV4-1	TRBJ1-2	many	TGCGCCAGCAGCCAAGAGAGGAACTATGGCTACACCTTC	CASSQERNYGYTF
14	-	TRBV7-9	TRBJ2-3	few	TGTGCCAGCAGCTTAGTATATGGCACAGATACGCAGTATTTT	CASSLVYGTDTQYF
15	TRBD1	TRBV4-3	TRBJ2-7	many	TGCGCCAGCAGCCAGGGAACAGGGGGGACCTACGAGCAGTACTTC	CASSQGTGGTYEQYF
10	-	TRBV12-3/TRBV12-4	TRBJ1-2	many	TGTGCCAGCAGTTTGGGGGGCTACACCTTC	CASSLGGYTF